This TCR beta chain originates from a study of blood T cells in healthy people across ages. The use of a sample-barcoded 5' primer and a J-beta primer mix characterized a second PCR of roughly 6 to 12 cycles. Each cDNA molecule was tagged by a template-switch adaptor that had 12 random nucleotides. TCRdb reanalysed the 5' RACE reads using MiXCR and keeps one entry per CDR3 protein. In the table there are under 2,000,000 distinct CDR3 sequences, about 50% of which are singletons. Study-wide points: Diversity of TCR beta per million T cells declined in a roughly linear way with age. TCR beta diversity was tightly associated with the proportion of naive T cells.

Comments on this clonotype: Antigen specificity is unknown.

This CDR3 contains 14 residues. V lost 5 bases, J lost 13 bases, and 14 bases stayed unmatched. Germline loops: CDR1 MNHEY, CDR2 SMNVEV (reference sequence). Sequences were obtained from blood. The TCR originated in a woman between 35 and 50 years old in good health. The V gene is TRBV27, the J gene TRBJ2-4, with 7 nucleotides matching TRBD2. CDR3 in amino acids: CASSPQGSGGKQYF. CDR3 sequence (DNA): TGTGCCAGCAGTCCGCAGGGCTCGGGGGGAAAACAGTACTTC.